The following is a T cell receptor beta chain sequence with its context. The data originate from a study of control samples from healthy donors and cancer patients. With 6 bases clipped from V and 0 bases from J, the junction kept 7 bases outside the gene matches. From germline, CDR1 is SNHLY and CDR2 FYNNEI. This CDR3 has 16 amino acids. Generated by immunoSEQ multiplex PCR, the TCRdb table keeps only in-frame clones and is missing some. The profile shows around 120,000 clones, about 89% of them singletons. Sequencing was done on a sample of blood. This receptor was taken from a man aged 55-75 years in good health. This chain connects TRBV2 to TRBJ1-1, with 10 bases lining up with TRBD1. This CDR3 is CASRPRQGALNTEAFF. In DNA form, the CDR3 reads TGTGCCAGCAGGCCCAGACAGGGGGCTCTGAACACTGAAGCTTTCTTT.